The clone carrying this T cell receptor beta chain was counted at least ten times. What it recognizes is unknown. Genomic DNA templated the TCR beta VDJ and CDR3 profiling. TCRdb reanalysed the reads using MiXCR and keeps one entry per CDR3 protein. Altogether about 180,000 distinct CDR3 sequences are present, around half being singletons, with the ten largest covering around 3%. This record belongs to a study of CD8+CD57+ T cells in acquired aplastic anemia. About the research overall: Sorting CD4+ and CD8+ cells gave DNA averaging approximately 3 ug. Average CD4+ read depth in healthy donors was some 11 million reads.

Looked up from germline, CDR1 is GTSNPN and CDR2 is SVGIG (reference sequence). J lost 0 bases, V lost 5 bases, and 5 bases had no gene match. The CDR3 is 16 residues long. Study-level points and caveats: About 28 sequences, all CD8+ CDR3, were shared between patients and controls.

The sequencing sample was made of sorted CD4+, CD8+, or CD8+CD57+ T cells (not recorded which) from PBMCs. The chain joins TRBV30 to TRBJ2-7; 15 positions agree with TRBD2. This clonotype originated in a human donor in good health. The CDR3 protein is CAWRGTSGRSSYEQYF. In DNA, the CDR3 is TGTGCCTGGCGCGGGACTAGCGGGAGGAGCTCCTACGAGCAGTACTTC.